These 10 T cell receptor beta chains originate from one sample sequenced in a study of blood T cell repertoires in COVID-19. The method was immunoSEQ multiplex PCR; TCRdb's version includes in-frame clones alone and lacks a portion of them. The top ten clones hold approximately 10% of a sample with 120,000 to 150,000 clones, around nine tenths of them seen once. Sequencing was carried out using peripheral blood. The receptors here all came from a man between 60 and 70 years old with active or convalescent COVID-19.

V gene TRBV9 combines with J gene TRBJ2-5; 9 positions match TRBD2. Losses at the gene ends were 3 bases for V and 4 bases for J; bases not matched to a gene: 4. From germline, CDR1 is SGDLS and CDR2 YYNGEE. CDR3 length: 14 amino acids. CDR3 DNA: TGTGCCAGCAGCGCCGAACTAGCGGGAGAGACCCAGTACTTC. Translating it yields CASSAELAGETQYF.

V is TRBV19 and J is TRBJ2-5; 13 bases fit TRBD2. CDR1 and CDR2 from the germline V gene are LNHDA and SQIVND (reference sequence). Trimming at V came to 6 bases and at J to 5 bases, leaving 9 bases not matched to a gene. The CDR3 extends over 16 amino acids. The CDR3 sequence: CASSRRTSGSSETQYF. The CDR3 DNA follows: TGTGCCAGTAGCCGTCGGACTAGCGGGAGTAGCGAGACCCAGTACTTC.

The rearrangement links TRBV13 to TRBJ1-5; D unresolved. This CDR3 spans 14 amino acids. In germline, CDR1 is PRHDT, CDR2 FYEKMQ (reference sequence). V was cut by 2 bases and J by 1 base, with 6 bases left in between. The CDR3 loop reads CASSLTGSNQPQHF. The DNA of the CDR3 is TGTGCCAGCAGCTTAACGGGGAGCAATCAGCCCCAGCATTTT.

This chain links TRBV3-1 (or the pseudogene TRBV3-2) with TRBJ1-5; possible D gene TRBD1, 6 bases. The CDR3 is 13 amino acids. The V gene lost 3 bases and the J gene lost 6 bases, with 9 bases spanning the gap. From germline, CDR1 is LGHDT and CDR2 YNNKEL (reference sequence). This CDR3 is CASSHYRAQPQHF. In DNA, the CDR3 is TGTGCCAGCAGCCATTACAGGGCTCAGCCCCAGCATTTT.

This clone was counted once. The chain combines TRBV7-2 with TRBJ1-1; tentatively, D is TRBD1 (5 bases). CDR1 is SGHTA, CDR2 FQGNSA, per germline. The germline V and J ends were trimmed by 2 bases and 1 base, with 11 bases remaining between them. The CDR3 consists of 15 residues. CDR3 DNA sequence: TGTGCCAGCAGCTTAACCGGACACCCGAACACTGAAGCTTTCTTT. This encodes CASSLTGHPNTEAFF.

The chain links TRBV6-2 or TRBV6-3 to TRBJ2-5; D perhaps matches TRBD2 (6 bases). This CDR3 is built from 14 residues. V dropped 2 bases and J dropped 4 bases, with 11 bases sitting between them. Germline V gives CDR1 MNHEY, CDR2 SVGEGT. CDR3 sequence reads: CASSYGGAGETQYF. Here the CDR3 DNA reads TGTGCCAGCAGTTACGGCGGAGCGGGAGAGACCCAGTACTTC.

This clone was observed a few times. The junction and the germline gene differ at one end; a read error may be behind it. The V gene is TRBV10-3, the J gene TRBJ2-3, with 11 positions matching TRBD2. The CDR3 consists of 15 residues. Germline V lookup: CDR1 ENHRY, CDR2 SYGVKD. In DNA form, the CDR3 reads TGTGCCACCAGTGGGCTAGCGGGAGGCCCAGATACGCAGTATTTT. It codes for CATSGLAGGPDTQYF.

The genes are TRBV7-3 and TRBJ1-1; the D gene is possibly TRBD1 (5 bases). The CDR3 totals 14 residues. Germline CDR1 and CDR2: SGHTA and FQGTGA. Trimming left V 1 base short and J 1 base short, with 7 bases between. The DNA of the CDR3 is TGTGCCAGCAGCTTAAGTCAGGGGAACACTGAAGCTTTCTTT. It codes for CASSLSQGNTEAFF.

The chain employs TRBV4-1 and TRBJ2-7; no clear D. The V and J ends lost 4 bases and 7 bases respectively, with 14 bases between them. The CDR3 length is 13 residues. From germline, CDR1 is MGHRA and CDR2 YSYEKL. In DNA form, the CDR3 reads TGCGCCAGCAGCCGGGTAGAGGAGAGGGAGCAGTACTTC. The encoded protein is CASSRVEEREQYF.

This clone has a single count. V gene TRBV29-1 combines with J gene TRBJ2-2; 7 positions match TRBD2. Germline assignment: CDR1 SQVTM and CDR2 ANQGSEA. V dropped 6 bases and J dropped 0; count of bases not matched to a gene: 4. The CDR3 consists of 14 residues. The CDR3 here is CSVARGANTGELFF. For the CDR3, the DNA is TGCAGCGTCGCCCGGGGGGCGAACACCGGGGAGCTGTTTTTT.